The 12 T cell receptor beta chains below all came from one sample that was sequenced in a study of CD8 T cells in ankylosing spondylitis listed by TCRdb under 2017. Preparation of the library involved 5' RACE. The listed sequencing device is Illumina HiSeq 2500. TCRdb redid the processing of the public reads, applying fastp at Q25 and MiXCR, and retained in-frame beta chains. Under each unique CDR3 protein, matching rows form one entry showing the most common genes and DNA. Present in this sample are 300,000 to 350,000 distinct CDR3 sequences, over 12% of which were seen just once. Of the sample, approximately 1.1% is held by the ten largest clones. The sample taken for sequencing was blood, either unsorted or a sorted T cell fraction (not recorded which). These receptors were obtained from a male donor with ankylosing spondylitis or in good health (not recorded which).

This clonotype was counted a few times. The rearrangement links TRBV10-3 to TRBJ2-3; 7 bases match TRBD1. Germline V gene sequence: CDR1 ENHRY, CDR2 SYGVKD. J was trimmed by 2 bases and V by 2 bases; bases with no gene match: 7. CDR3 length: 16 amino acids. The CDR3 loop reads CAISEMDRSITDTQYF. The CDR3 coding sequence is TGTGCCATCAGTGAGATGGACAGGTCGATCACAGATACGCAGTATTTT.

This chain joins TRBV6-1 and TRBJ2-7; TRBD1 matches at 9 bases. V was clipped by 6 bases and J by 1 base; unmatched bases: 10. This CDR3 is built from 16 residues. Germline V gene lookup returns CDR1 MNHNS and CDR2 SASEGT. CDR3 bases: TGTGCCAGCAGCCGACCACCGGGACAGGGATCCTACGAGCAGTACTTC. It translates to CASSRPPGQGSYEQYF.

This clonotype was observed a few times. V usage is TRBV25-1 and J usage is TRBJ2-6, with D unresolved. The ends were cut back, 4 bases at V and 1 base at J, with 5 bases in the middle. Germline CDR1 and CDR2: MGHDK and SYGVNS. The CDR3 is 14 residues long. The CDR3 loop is CASSAYSGANVLTF. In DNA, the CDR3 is TGTGCCAGCAGTGCTTATTCTGGGGCCAACGTCCTGACTTTC. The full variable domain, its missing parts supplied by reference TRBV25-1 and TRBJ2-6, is EADIYQTPRYLVIGTGKKITLECSQTMGHDKMYWYQQDPGMELHLIHYSYGVNSTEKGDLSSESTVSRIRTEHFPLTLESARPSHTSQYLCASSAYSGANVLTFGAGSRLTVL.

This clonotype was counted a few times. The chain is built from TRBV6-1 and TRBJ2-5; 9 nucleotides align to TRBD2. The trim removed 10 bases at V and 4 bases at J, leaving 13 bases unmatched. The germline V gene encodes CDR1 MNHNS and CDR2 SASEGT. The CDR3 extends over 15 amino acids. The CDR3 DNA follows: TGTGCCATGGCTCGGGGGCGGGGGGGCCGAGAGACCCAGTACTTC. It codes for CAMARGRGGRETQYF.

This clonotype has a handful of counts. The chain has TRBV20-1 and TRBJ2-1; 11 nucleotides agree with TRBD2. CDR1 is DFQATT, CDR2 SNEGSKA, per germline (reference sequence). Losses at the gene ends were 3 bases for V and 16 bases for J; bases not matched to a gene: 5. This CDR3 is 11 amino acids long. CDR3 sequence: CSASMTSGAFF. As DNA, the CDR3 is TGCAGTGCTAGTATGACTAGCGGGGCATTCTTC.

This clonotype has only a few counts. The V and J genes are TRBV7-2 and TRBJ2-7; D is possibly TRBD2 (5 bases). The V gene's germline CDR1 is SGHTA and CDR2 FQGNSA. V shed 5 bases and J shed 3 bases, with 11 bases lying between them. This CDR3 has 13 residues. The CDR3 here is CASSAGGDYEQYF. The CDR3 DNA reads TGTGCCAGCAGCGCGGGTGGAGACTACGAGCAGTACTTC.

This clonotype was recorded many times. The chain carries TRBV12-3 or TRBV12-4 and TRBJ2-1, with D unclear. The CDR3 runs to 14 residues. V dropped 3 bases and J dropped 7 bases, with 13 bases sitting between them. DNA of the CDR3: TGTGCCAGCAGTTTGGGCCCCAAAGGGAATGAGCAGTTCTTC. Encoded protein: CASSLGPKGNEQFF.

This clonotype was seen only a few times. The CDR3 DNA reads TGTGCCAGCAGCTTATCAGGACAGCCGGGCGAGCAGTACTTC. It yields the protein CASSLSGQPGEQYF. The chain couples TRBV7-2 to TRBJ2-7; D is possibly TRBD1 (6 bases). V was trimmed by 2 bases and J by 6 bases, leaving 14 bases between them. This CDR3 region has 14 residues. Per the germline V gene, CDR1 is SGHTA and CDR2 is FQGNSA.

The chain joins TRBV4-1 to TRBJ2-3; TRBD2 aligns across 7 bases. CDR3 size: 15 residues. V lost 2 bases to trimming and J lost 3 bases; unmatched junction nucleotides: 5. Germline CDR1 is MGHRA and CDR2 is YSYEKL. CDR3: CASSQSGGRTDTQYF. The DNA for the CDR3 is TGCGCCAGCAGCCAATCGGGAGGTAGAACAGATACGCAGTATTTT.

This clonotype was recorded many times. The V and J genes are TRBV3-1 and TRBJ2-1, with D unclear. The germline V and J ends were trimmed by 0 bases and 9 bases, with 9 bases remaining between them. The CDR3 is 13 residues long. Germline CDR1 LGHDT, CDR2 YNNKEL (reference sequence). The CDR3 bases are TGTGCCAGCAGCCAAGACGACCCCGTTGAGCAGTTCTTC. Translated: CASSQDDPVEQFF.

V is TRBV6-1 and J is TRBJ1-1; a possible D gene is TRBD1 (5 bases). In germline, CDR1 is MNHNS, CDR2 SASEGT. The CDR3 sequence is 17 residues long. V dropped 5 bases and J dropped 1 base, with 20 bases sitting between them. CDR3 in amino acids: CASSPPGPPLKNTEAFF. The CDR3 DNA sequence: TGTGCCAGCAGTCCACCGGGACCACCATTGAAGAACACTGAAGCTTTCTTT.

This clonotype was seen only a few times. The CDR3 loop reads CASRVAAIYNEQFF. The DNA of the CDR3 is TGTGCCAGCAGAGTGGCGGCCATCTACAATGAGCAGTTCTTC. The V call is TRBV6-1, the J call TRBJ2-1, with D hard to call. V was cut by 6 bases and J by 3 bases, with 12 bases left in between. The CDR3 runs to 14 residues. Germline CDR1 is MNHNS and CDR2 is SASEGT.